Listed below are T cell receptor beta chains from one sample, sequenced in a study of blood T cell repertoires in COVID-19. Measured with immunoSEQ multiplex PCR; TCRdb has only the in-frame clones, and not every one. The top ten hold just under 10% of the sample, which has over 90,000 clones, just under 85% seen once. The source material was peripheral blood. These receptors all stem from a middle-aged man with active or convalescent COVID-19. CDR3s include the opening cysteine and the closing phenylalanine or tryptophan. D genes are given only for firm matches. The size entry is marked missing in some rows and otherwise reads once, few, many or a size class.

v_gene	abundance	j_gene	d_gene	len	CDR3nt	CDR3aa
TRBV2	-	TRBJ1-5	-	15	TGTGCCAGCAGTGAACAGGGATCAAGCAATCAGCCCCAGCATTTT	CASSEQGSSNQPQHF
TRBV29-1	-	TRBJ2-7	TRBD1	15	TGCAGCGTTGAGGGGGGACAGGCCCTCTCCTACGAGCAGTACTTC	CSVEGGQALSYEQYF
TRBV11-3	-	TRBJ2-5	TRBD1	15	TGTGCCAGCAGCTCCCGACAGGGGGATCAAGAGACCCAGTACTTC	CASSSRQGDQETQYF
TRBV2	few	TRBJ1-5	TRBD1	13	TGTGCCACCGGACAGGGGACCAATCAGCCCCAGCATTTT	CATGQGTNQPQHF
TRBV5-4	-	TRBJ2-3	TRBD2	19	TGTGCCAGCAGCTCAACGACGGGACTAGCGGGGGGGCGCACAGATACGCAGTATTTT	CASSSTTGLAGGRTDTQYF
TRBV29-1	-	TRBJ2-1	TRBD1	15	TGCAGCGTTGAAACAGGGGGCATATACTACAATGAGCAGTTCTTC	CSVETGGIYYNEQFF
TRBV7-2	-	TRBJ1-6	-	14	TGTGCCAGCAGCCCCAGGGCCGGAGAGTCACCCCTCCACTTT	CASSPRAGESPLHF
TRBV4-1	-	TRBJ2-1	TRBD2	19	TGCGCCAGCAGCCAAGATTCTAGCGGGGGGGCCGGATCCTACAATGAGCAGTTCTTC	CASSQDSSGGAGSYNEQFF
TRBV3-1/TRBV3-2	-	TRBJ1-3	TRBD1	14	TGTGCCAGCAGCCAACAGGGGGCTGGAAACACCATATATTTT	CASSQQGAGNTIYF
TRBV7-2	-	TRBJ1-5	TRBD1	14	TGTGCCAGCAGCTTATTCAGGGGGAGTCAGCCCCAGCATTTT	CASSLFRGSQPQHF
TRBV7-9	-	TRBJ2-6	TRBD1	17	TGTGCCAGCAGCCCCCCGGGACAGGGAACCGGGGCCAACGTCCTGACTTTC	CASSPPGQGTGANVLTF
TRBV3-1/TRBV3-2	-	TRBJ1-2	-	14	TGTGCCAGCAGCCATACAGGGTTCGCCCCAGGCTACACCTTC	CASSHTGFAPGYTF
TRBV9	-	TRBJ2-7	TRBD2	14	TGTGCCAGCAGCGTTGGGGGACTAGCTGGCGAGCAGTACTTC	CASSVGGLAGEQYF
TRBV5-1	-	TRBJ1-1	-	12	TGCGCCAGCAGCGAGGAGAACACTGAAGCTTTCTTT	CASSEENTEAFF
TRBV7-2	-	TRBJ1-6	TRBD1	15	TGTGCCAGCAGCTTTTGGACAGGGGGGTCTTCACCCCTCCACTTT	CASSFWTGGSSPLHF
TRBV21-1	-	TRBJ2-7	-	17	TGTGCCAGCAGCCCCCGGGAGGGAGGACTAGCGGGACTTGAGCAGTACTTC	CASSPREGGLAGLEQYF
TRBV11-2	-	TRBJ2-5	-	16	TGTGCCAGCAGCCTTACGCCGGGACAACACCAAGAGACCCAGTACTTC	CASSLTPGQHQETQYF
TRBV6-1	-	TRBJ1-3	TRBD1	15	TGTGCCAGCAGTGAAGCTGGGACAGGGCGGAACACCATATATTTT	CASSEAGTGRNTIYF
TRBV19	-	TRBJ1-1	TRBD1	15	TGTGCCAGTAGTCAGGGGACAGGGTGGAACACTGAAGCTTTCTTT	CASSQGTGWNTEAFF